Each of the 21 T cell receptor beta chains below was sequenced from the same sample in a study of metastatic and nonmetastatic thyroid tumors. TCRdb re-clonotyped the PCR reads via MiXCR. The sample shows around 21,000 clones, 20% to 25% of them seen only once. Patients were all untreated before their thyroid surgery. Material: tumor tissue. The receptors derive from a male donor with papillary thyroid cancer or a benign thyroid nodule (not recorded which). Some clones in this sample may be carry-over from other donors' samples.

This clone came up many times. The chain is built from TRBV5-4 and TRBJ1-6; D possibly corresponds to TRBD1 (5 bases). V lost 4 bases, J lost 10 bases, and 15 bases lay in between. The V gene's germline CDR1 is SGHNT and CDR2 YYREEE (reference sequence). CDR3 length equals 14 residues. As DNA, the CDR3 is TGTGCCAGCAGCCCGGAGGGCGAGGGGTCACCCCTCCACTTT. It yields the protein CASSPEGEGSPLHF.

This clone was recorded at least ten times. The chain has TRBV12-3 or TRBV12-4 and TRBJ2-1; 12 bases fit TRBD2. The J segment lost 5 bases and the V segment lost 1 base, leaving 9 bases of the junction unmatched. The CDR3 covers 18 residues. The CDR3 nucleotides read TGTGCCAGCAGTTTAGGGTTGACTAGCGGGAGCCGAAACAATGAGCAGTTCTTC. Protein: CASSLGLTSGSRNNEQFF.

This clone was observed at least ten times. The V call is TRBV20-1, the J call TRBJ2-5; 8 nucleotides agree with TRBD2. This CDR3 is 13 amino acids long. CDR1 is DFQATT and CDR2 is SNEGSKA in the germline V gene (reference sequence). Trimming cost V 5 bases and J 5 bases; bases outside gene matches: 7. This CDR3 is CSAEAGEGETQYF. Written as DNA, the CDR3 is TGCAGTGCTGAAGCGGGAGAAGGGGAGACCCAGTACTTC.

This clone was picked up many times. The chain joins TRBV7-2 to TRBJ1-1, with 11 bases aligning to TRBD1. The CDR3 loop spans 13 amino acids. CDR1 and CDR2 from the germline V gene are SGHTA and FQGNSA. V shed 6 bases and J 4 bases; nucleotides not matched to a gene: 1. The CDR3 region has the DNA TGTGCCAGCAGTGGGACAGGGGGCACTGAAGCTTTCTTT. Translating gives CASSGTGGTEAFF.

The V and J genes are TRBV28 and TRBJ1-5; D not certain. There are 15 residues in the CDR3. Trimming cost V 3 bases and J 6 bases, with 15 bases left between them. The germline gives CDR1 MDHEN, CDR2 SYDVKM. CDR3 in amino acids: CASSFLFEVGQPQHF. CDR3 DNA: TGTGCCAGCAGTTTCCTCTTCGAGGTCGGTCAGCCCCAGCATTTT.

This clone has more than one count but fewer than ten. This may arise from a read error, as a much more abundant clone is one base away. V is TRBV6-1 and J is TRBJ2-4; tentatively, D is TRBD1 or TRBD2 (7 bases each). Germline lookup yields CDR1 MNHNS and CDR2 SASEGT. The CDR3 is made up of 13 amino acids. Trimming pared 7 bases from V and 5 bases from J, leaving 12 bases between. Written as DNA, the CDR3 is TGTGCCAGCATTCAGGGGGGGGAAAACATTCAGTACTTC. Translation gives CASIQGGENIQYF.

This clone was counted only a few times. The genes are TRBV9 and TRBJ2-2; the D call may be TRBD1 or TRBD2 (5 bases each). The length of the CDR3 is 14 residues. V lost 4 bases and J 4 bases, leaving 11 bases between the germline ends. The germline V gene has CDR1 SGDLS and CDR2 YYNGEE. CDR3 sequence reads: CASSPWDLTGELFF. The CDR3 nucleotides read TGTGCCAGCAGCCCGTGGGACCTCACCGGGGAGCTGTTTTTT.

CDR3 amino acids: CASSYDVNSPLHF. The CDR3 DNA sequence: TGTGCCAGCTCATATGACGTTAATTCACCCCTCCACTTT. This chain connects TRBV18 to TRBJ1-6; D unclear. The V and J ends lost 5 bases and 6 bases respectively, with 8 bases between them. The CDR3 is 13 residues long. The V gene's germline CDR1 is KGHSH and CDR2 LQKENI.

In its sample, this clone was seen once. This may be a read error, as it is one base from a much larger clone. Different DNA sequences within this sample yield the same CDR3. This sequence joins TRBV6-1 and TRBJ2-5; perhaps TRBD2 as D (6 bases). Germline CDR1 MNHNS, CDR2 SASEGT. CDR3 length: 14 residues. CDR3 sequence: CASETGTGVETQYF. In nucleotides, the CDR3 is TGCGCCAGCGAGACCGGGACGGGGGTAGAGACCCAGTACTTC.

By share of the sample, this clone is medium-sized. The J gene is TRBJ2-7, the V gene TRBV30, with 12 nucleotides matching TRBD2. Germline V gene data show CDR1 as GTSNPN and CDR2 as SVGIG (reference sequence). The CDR3 covers 15 residues. V lost 3 bases, J lost 9 bases, and 12 bases stayed unmatched. The CDR3 sequence is CAWRPLAGGPGGQYF. CDR3 DNA sequence: TGTGCCTGGAGACCTCTAGCGGGAGGGCCGGGGGGGCAGTACTTC.

Points on this clone: Without the conserved terminal phenylalanine or tryptophan, this CDR3 likely stems from a read error. This chain connects TRBV7-2 to TRBJ2-7, with no clear D. Germline V gives CDR1 SGHTA, CDR2 FQGNSA. Trimming took off 5 bases at V and 3 bases at J, with 14 bases between the two ends. This CDR3 comprises 14 residues. The CDR3 sequence is CASSDSSGYYEQYL. In DNA, the CDR3 is TGTGCCAGCAGCGACTCAAGTGGCTACTACGAGCAGTACCTC.

The chain combines TRBV6-1 with TRBJ2-7; D is undetermined. Per germline, CDR1 MNHNS and CDR2 SASEGT. The CDR3 spans 12 residues. Trimming removed 6 bases at V and 10 bases at J, with 16 bases between. Here the CDR3 DNA reads TGTGCCAGCAGGTTGGGCCCGATGGACCAGTACTTC. Protein product: CASRLGPMDQYF.

The chain links TRBV11-2 to TRBJ1-2; 10 bases line up with TRBD1. The germline V gene encodes CDR1 SGHAT and CDR2 FQNNGV. V was clipped by 1 base and J by 6 bases; unmatched bases: 8. CDR3 length equals 16 residues. This CDR3 reads CASSLGTTGGAHGYTF. The CDR3 nucleotides read TGTGCCAGCAGCTTAGGTACGACAGGGGGCGCCCATGGCTACACCTTC.

This clone was detected ten times or more. The chain uses TRBV4-2 and TRBJ2-1; unclear D gene. Trimming left V 1 base short and J 3 bases short, with 10 bases between. This CDR3 region has 15 residues. The germline gives CDR1 LGHNA, CDR2 YNFKEQ. CDR3 loop: CASSQVDGLYNEQFF. CDR3 bases: TGTGCCAGCAGCCAAGTAGACGGGCTCTACAATGAGCAGTTCTTC.

In its sample, this clone was seen many times. Being one base from a much bigger clone, this may be a read error. The same CDR3 is also encoded by other DNA sequences in this sample. The chain uses TRBV6-1 and TRBJ2-7; TRBD1 matches at 7 bases. The CDR3 sequence is 15 residues long. Germline CDR1 MNHNS, CDR2 SASEGT. The CDR3 reads CASSELGTEAYEQYF. The CDR3 bases are TGTGCCAGCAGTGAATTAGGGACAGAAGCCTACGAGCAATACTTC.

A single count supports this clone. The chain has TRBV20-1 and TRBJ2-6; D is unresolved. V was shortened by 5 bases and J by 3 bases, with 11 bases between the two germline ends. Germline-derived CDR1 and CDR2 are DFQATT and SNEGSKA (reference sequence). This CDR3 spans 14 amino acids. The CDR3 region has the DNA TGCAGTGCTGTGGGTGTAGGTGGGGCCAACGTCCTGACTTTC. Amino acid sequence: CSAVGVGGANVLTF.

This clone turned up a few times. V is TRBV29-1 and J is TRBJ2-7; D possibly corresponds to TRBD2 (6 bases). V was trimmed by 7 bases and J by 1 base, leaving 8 bases between them. The CDR3 extends over 11 amino acids. The germline gives CDR1 SQVTM, CDR2 ANQGSEA. CDR3 residues: CSGGGSYEQYF. Here the CDR3 DNA reads TGCAGCGGTGGGGGGTCCTACGAGCAGTACTTC.

This clone occurred many times. The V and J genes are TRBV29-1 and TRBJ2-7; D is unresolved. The CDR3 has 12 residues. Germline-derived CDR1 and CDR2 are SQVTM and ANQGSEA. With 5 bases removed from V and 6 bases from J, the gap between germline ends came to 14 bases. The CDR3 region has the DNA TGCAGCGTTCCGGGCCATGGATCCGAGCAGTACTTC. It codes for CSVPGHGSEQYF.

Ten or more counts support this clone. This chain uses TRBV6-6 with TRBJ2-1; TRBD2 is a possible D gene (5 bases). Trimming stripped 0 bases from V and 3 bases from J, with 9 bases between. The CDR3 totals 15 residues. The germline CDR1 and CDR2 sequences are MNHNY and SVGAGI (reference sequence). For the CDR3, the DNA is TGTGCCAGCAGTTACTCGCGAGGACTCTACAATGAGCAGTTCTTC. This encodes CASSYSRGLYNEQFF.

This clone was seen at least ten times. The CDR3 DNA reads TGCAGTGCTAGAGATTTAGAGAGCTCCTACGAGCAGTACTTC. This sequence encodes CSARDLESSYEQYF. The rearrangement uses TRBV20-1 and TRBJ2-7, with D unclear. The V gene's germline CDR1 is DFQATT and CDR2 SNEGSKA (reference sequence). This CDR3 region has 14 residues. The germline V and J ends were trimmed by 0 bases and 0 bases, with 9 bases remaining between them.

This clone is medium-sized (0.01 to 0.1%) in the sample. V gene TRBV4-1 combines with J gene TRBJ2-3; TRBD2 agrees at 8 bases. V shed 4 bases and J 5 bases; nucleotides not matched to a gene: 8. CDR3 length: 15 amino acids. Germline CDR1 MGHRA, CDR2 YSYEKL. The CDR3 loop is CASSPRGLAGDTQYF. CDR3 bases: TGCGCCAGCAGCCCCCGGGGGCTAGCGGGAGATACGCAGTATTTT.